The 32 T cell receptor beta chains listed next were all sequenced from one sample in a study of cytomegalovirus exposure and HLA in healthy donors. In the PCR, 60 Vbeta and 13 Jbeta primers were used. TCRdb keeps only in-frame clones here, not all; method: immunoSEQ multiplex PCR. The sample shows roughly 190,000 clones, 65% to 80% of them seen only once. Material: PBMCs. The receptors come from a woman aged 35 to 49 in good health and CMV-seronegative.

This clone was picked up a small number of times. The CDR3 DNA follows: TGCGCCAGCAGCTCCCAGGGGGACTCTCCCCGAGATACGCAGTATTTT. Its protein is CASSSQGDSPRDTQYF. The rearrangement links TRBV4-3 to TRBJ2-3; a weak D match, TRBD1 (7 bases). Germline loops: CDR1 LGHNA, CDR2 YSLEER. V lost 5 bases, J lost 5 bases, and 20 bases lay in between. The CDR3 contains 16 residues.

This clone has only one observation. The CDR3 here is CASSRGFRFPQHF. The CDR3 DNA is TGTGCCAGCAGCCGCGGATTCCGTTTCCCCCAGCATTTT. The V and J genes are TRBV11-2 and TRBJ1-5; no definite D call. Germline-derived CDR1 and CDR2 are SGHAT and FQNNGV. The CDR3 covers 13 residues. V was pared by 5 bases and J by 10 bases, with 15 bases between.

The chain recombines TRBV19 with TRBJ1-3; 7 nucleotides align to TRBD1. V shed 7 bases, J shed 1 base, and the junction held 7 bases outside the gene matches. The germline CDR1 and CDR2 sequences are LNHDA and SQIVND (reference sequence). The length of the CDR3 is 15 residues. The CDR3 reads CASNRGRRSGNTIYF. CDR3 bases: TGTGCCAGTAATAGGGGGCGTAGGTCTGGAAACACCATATATTTT.

The chain couples TRBV5-1 to TRBJ2-3, with D possibly matching TRBD1 (5 bases). V lost 4 bases, J lost 0 bases, and 12 bases lay in between. The CDR3 has 15 residues. The germline V gene has CDR1 SGHRS and CDR2 YFSETQ. The CDR3 loop reads CASSLSTASTDTQYF. DNA for the CDR3: TGCGCCAGCAGCCTCTCGACAGCTAGCACAGATACGCAGTATTTT.

The rearrangement links TRBV9 to TRBJ2-3, with D maybe TRBD2 (6 bases). Trimming removed 4 bases from V and 4 bases from J, with 13 bases in between. Germline CDR1 SGDLS, CDR2 YYNGEE. The CDR3 extends over 14 amino acids. CDR3 region: CASSPTRLADTQYF. The CDR3 DNA is TGTGCCAGCAGCCCAACCAGACTAGCAGATACGCAGTATTTT.

The V gene is TRBV19, the J gene TRBJ2-1; D gene ambiguous. V was cut by 3 bases and J by 0 bases, with 9 bases left in between. CDR1 is LNHDA, CDR2 SQIVND, per germline (reference sequence). The CDR3 extends over 15 amino acids. The CDR3 here is CASSMVVSSYNEQFF. CDR3 nucleotides: TGTGCCAGTAGTATGGTCGTTAGCTCCTACAATGAGCAGTTCTTC.

The J gene is TRBJ1-4, the V gene TRBV28; tentatively, D is TRBD1 (5 bases). V lost 2 bases and J 7 bases, leaving 11 bases between the germline ends. The CDR3 contains 14 residues. Per germline, CDR1 MDHEN and CDR2 SYDVKM. The CDR3 nucleotides read TGTGCCAGCAGTTTAGGGGGGGGAAGTGAAAAACTGTTTTTT. It yields the protein CASSLGGGSEKLFF. The whole variable domain, remainder taken from reference TRBV28 and TRBJ1-4, is DVKVTQSSRYLVKRTGEKVFLECVQDMDHENMFWYRQDPGLGLRLIYFSYDVKMKEKGDIPEGYSVSREKKERFSLILESASTNQTSMYLCASSLGGGSEKLFFGSGTQLSVL.

The chain is built from TRBV9 and TRBJ1-2, with a weak D call TRBD1 (6 bases). CDR1 and CDR2 (germline): SGDLS, YYNGEE. V was pared by 3 bases and J by 8 bases, with 20 bases between. The CDR3 contains 15 residues. The CDR3 sequence is CASSASPNRAQGYTF. CDR3 bases: TGTGCCAGCAGCGCGTCCCCAAACAGGGCACAAGGCTACACCTTC. Using reference TRBV9 and TRBJ1-2 for the parts outside the CDR3, the full variable domain is DSGVTQTPKHLITATGQRVTLRCSPRSGDLSVYWYQQSLDQGLQFLIQYYNGEERAKGNILERFSAQQFPDLHSELNLSSLELGDSALYFCASSASPNRAQGYTFGSGTRLTVV.

Note on this clone: Other DNA variants within this sample encode the same CDR3. The chain employs TRBV5-1 and TRBJ1-1, with 7 bases identical to TRBD1. Germline assignment: CDR1 SGHRS and CDR2 YFSETQ. There are 14 residues in the CDR3. V lost 4 bases to trimming and J lost 1 base; unmatched junction nucleotides: 4. Written as DNA, the CDR3 is TGCGCCAGCAGCGGACAGGTGGAGAACACTGAAGCTTTCTTT. Its translation is CASSGQVENTEAFF.

This clone occurred once. The V and J genes are TRBV19 and TRBJ2-3; 13 bases are shared with TRBD2. CDR1 and CDR2 (germline): LNHDA, SQIVND (reference sequence). This CDR3 is 16 amino acids long. V was clipped by 8 bases and J by 1 base; unmatched bases: 6. CDR3 DNA: TGTGCCAGTTCCCCGGGACTAGCGGGACGCACAGATACGCAGTATTTT. Protein sequence: CASSPGLAGRTDTQYF.

The rearrangement uses TRBV25-1 and TRBJ1-1; D is ambiguous. In germline, CDR1 is MGHDK, CDR2 SYGVNS. V was trimmed by 3 bases and J by 1 base, leaving 12 bases between them. The CDR3 has 15 amino acids. CDR3 in amino acids: CASSEISVANTEAFF. The CDR3 DNA sequence: TGTGCCAGCAGTGAGATTTCGGTCGCGAACACTGAAGCTTTCTTT.

This clone was observed a few times. Mismatch with germline at one junction end may stem from a read error. The rearrangement joins TRBV4-2 to TRBJ2-3; TRBD2 aligns across 12 bases. CDR1 and CDR2 (germline): LGHNA, YNFKEQ. There are 16 residues in the CDR3. The CDR3 is CASSEELAGGTDTQYF. The CDR3 coding sequence is TGTGCCAGCAGCGAAGAACTAGCGGGAGGTACAGATACGCAGTATTTT.

This clone was counted a few times. The J gene is TRBJ1-4, the V gene TRBV7-9, with D tentatively TRBD1 (5 bases). Germline V gene lookup returns CDR1 SEHNR and CDR2 FQNEAQ (reference sequence). Trimming removed 3 bases from V and 8 bases from J, with 10 bases in between. The CDR3 loop spans 13 amino acids. The CDR3 protein is CASSFSEGEKLFF. The CDR3 coding sequence is TGTGCCAGCAGCTTTTCGGAGGGGGAAAAACTGTTTTTT.

The chain has TRBV5-5 and TRBJ1-5; 7 bases map to TRBD1. In germline, CDR1 is SGHKS, CDR2 YYEKEE (reference sequence). V gave up 0 bases and J gave up 2 bases; unmatched junction bases: 8. The CDR3 has 17 residues. The CDR3 reads CASSLAGSQGGNQPQHF. CDR3 DNA sequence: TGTGCCAGCAGCTTGGCCGGAAGCCAGGGGGGCAATCAGCCCCAGCATTTT.

The rearrangement joins TRBV2 to TRBJ2-5, with D tentatively TRBD2 (5 bases). V dropped 5 bases and J dropped 4 bases, with 23 bases sitting between them. This CDR3 spans 17 amino acids. Germline loops: CDR1 SNHLY, CDR2 FYNNEI. The CDR3 DNA is TGTGCCAGCAGTTCCCTAGCCCCTCCCAGGCTCCTAGAGACCCAGTACTTC. It yields the protein CASSSLAPPRLLETQYF.

The chain couples TRBV9 to TRBJ2-2; no reliable D call. The germline V gene encodes CDR1 SGDLS and CDR2 YYNGEE. The CDR3 loop spans 12 amino acids. The germline V and J ends were trimmed by 4 bases and 2 bases, with 3 bases remaining between them. The CDR3 loop is CASSHNTGELFF. The CDR3, as DNA: TGTGCCAGCAGCCATAACACCGGGGAGCTGTTTTTT.

J is TRBJ2-7 and V is TRBV7-3; possibly TRBD2 for D (5 bases). Between the trimmed V and J ends, which lost 5 bases and 7 bases, there was a span of 15 bases. This CDR3 has 13 residues. Germline V gives CDR1 SGHTA, CDR2 FQGTGA. CDR3: CASSPSGMGEQYF. CDR3 nucleotides: TGTGCCAGCAGCCCCTCCGGGATGGGAGAGCAGTACTTC.

The V and J genes are TRBV5-4 and TRBJ1-1; D gene uncertain. The CDR3 has 13 residues. The ends were cut back, 3 bases at V and 4 bases at J, with 10 bases in the middle. Germline CDR1 SGHNT, CDR2 YYREEE (reference sequence). The CDR3 DNA follows: TGTGCCAGCAGCTACATCATTGGCACTGAAGCTTTCTTT. Translation: CASSYIIGTEAFF.

This clone was picked up many times. The chain carries TRBV5-1 and TRBJ2-6, with TRBD2 identical over 8 bases. The CDR3 covers 17 residues. Germline CDR1 reads SGHRS; CDR2 reads YFSETQ. The trim removed 0 bases at V and 3 bases at J, leaving 5 bases unmatched. CDR3 bases: TGCGCCAGCAGCTTGGACGGGAGGGCCGGTGGGGCCAACGTCCTGACTTTC. It codes for CASSLDGRAGGANVLTF.

The rearrangement joins TRBV19 to TRBJ2-1, with a weak D call TRBD1 (6 bases). The V and J ends lost 5 bases and 6 bases respectively, with 8 bases between them. CDR1 LNHDA and CDR2 SQIVND come from the germline V gene (reference sequence). This CDR3 contains 12 residues. The CDR3: CASSGQTNEQFF. The CDR3 DNA sequence: TGTGCCAGTAGTGGACAGACCAATGAGCAGTTCTTC.

The rearrangement joins TRBV9 to TRBJ2-5; 10 bases fit TRBD2. This CDR3 has 16 amino acids. Germline CDR1 and CDR2: SGDLS and YYNGEE. V lost 3 bases to trimming and J lost 1 base; unmatched junction nucleotides: 6. As DNA, the CDR3 is TGTGCCAGCAGCGAGAACATAGCGGGAGGCCAAGAGACCCAGTACTTC. Encoded protein: CASSENIAGGQETQYF.

This clone was observed a single time. The chain recombines TRBV11-2 with TRBJ2-1; weak D call: TRBD2 (7 bases). Germline V gives CDR1 SGHAT, CDR2 FQNNGV. CDR3 size: 13 residues. V lost 0 bases, J lost 15 bases, and 15 bases lay in between. Here the CDR3 reads CASSLDRAGEGFF. Here the CDR3 DNA reads TGTGCCAGCAGCTTAGATCGGGCAGGGGAGGGGTTCTTC.

The chain uses TRBV30 and TRBJ2-3, with D possibly matching TRBD2 (5 bases). The germline CDR1 and CDR2 sequences are GTSNPN and SVGIG (reference sequence). Trimming cost V 3 bases and J 0 bases, with 10 bases left between them. The CDR3 consists of 14 residues. As DNA, the CDR3 is TGTGCCTGGAGGGCGGGCTTTAGCACAGATACGCAGTATTTT. Its protein is CAWRAGFSTDTQYF.

The chain employs TRBV30 and TRBJ1-2, with D maybe TRBD1 (6 bases). Trimming took off 5 bases at V and 10 bases at J, with 14 bases between the two ends. Looked up from germline, CDR1 is GTSNPN and CDR2 is SVGIG (reference sequence). The CDR3 length is 11 residues. CDR3 bases: TGTGCCTGGGGGGCAGGGGTTTTCTACACCTTC. It translates to CAWGAGVFYTF.

This clone was recorded only once. J is TRBJ2-7 and V is TRBV7-3; the match to TRBD2 covers 8 bases. Germline CDR1 SGHTA, CDR2 FQGTGA. The trim removed 4 bases at V and 2 bases at J, leaving 13 bases unmatched. The CDR3 is 17 amino acids. Here the CDR3 reads CASSSLTSGSKPYEQYF. The CDR3 region has the DNA TGTGCCAGCAGCTCGCTCACCAGCGGGAGCAAGCCCTACGAGCAGTACTTC.

The chain links TRBV5-8 to TRBJ1-5, with a possible D match to TRBD1 (5 bases). Germline CDR1 is SGHTS and CDR2 is YDEGEE. The V gene lost 7 bases and the J gene lost 6 bases, with 17 bases spanning the gap. This CDR3 spans 14 amino acids. The CDR3 spells CASAIGVGRQPQHF. The DNA for the CDR3 is TGTGCCAGCGCCATAGGGGTCGGTCGTCAGCCCCAGCATTTT.

The chain's CDR3 is CASSEGWGGTGETQYF. The CDR3 DNA sequence: TGTGCCAGCAGTGAAGGGTGGGGGGGAACTGGGGAGACCCAGTACTTC. J is TRBJ2-5 and V is TRBV6-1, with 7 bases matching TRBD2. This CDR3 is built from 16 residues. The V gene end was trimmed by 1 base and the J gene end by 5 bases; junction bases not matched to a gene: 10. Per germline, CDR1 MNHNS and CDR2 SASEGT.

This clone was counted a few times. The rearrangement joins TRBV2 to TRBJ2-3; TRBD2 agrees at 14 bases. V gave up 8 bases and J gave up 8 bases; unmatched junction bases: 6. The CDR3 has 14 residues. The germline V gene has CDR1 SNHLY and CDR2 FYNNEI. The CDR3 DNA reads as TGTGCCAGCGGGACTAGCGGGAGTATTGGTACGCAGTATTTT. This encodes CASGTSGSIGTQYF.

There are a few counts of this clone. The chain carries TRBV11-2 and TRBJ2-1; TRBD2 matches 7 bases. Germline lookup yields CDR1 SGHAT and CDR2 FQNNGV. The V gene end was trimmed by 4 bases and the J gene end by 5 bases; junction bases not matched to a gene: 8. The CDR3 covers 15 residues. The CDR3 DNA is TGTGCCAGCAGCTCCCTTCGGGGGAGGGACAATGAGCAGTTCTTC. It is translated as CASSSLRGRDNEQFF.

The rearrangement links TRBV6-6 to TRBJ1-2; tentative D call: TRBD1 (5 bases). Trimming pared 7 bases from V and 4 bases from J, leaving 19 bases between. This CDR3 has 15 amino acids. Germline CDR1 MNHNY, CDR2 SVGAGI (reference sequence). This CDR3 is CASTFGGVRGYGYTF. CDR3 DNA sequence: TGTGCCAGCACCTTCGGGGGGGTCCGGGGCTATGGCTACACCTTC.

J is TRBJ2-1 and V is TRBV27, with 11 positions matching TRBD2. This CDR3 has 16 residues. Germline CDR1 MNHEY, CDR2 SMNVEV (reference sequence). The trim removed 3 bases at V and 6 bases at J, leaving 7 bases unmatched. The CDR3 is CASSFSGRAIGNEQFF. CDR3 nucleotide sequence: TGTGCCAGCAGTTTTAGCGGGAGGGCAATTGGCAATGAGCAGTTCTTC.

This clone showed up just once. This chain uses TRBV7-2 with TRBJ1-5; 7 nucleotides align to TRBD1. In germline, CDR1 is SGHTA, CDR2 FQGNSA. After removal of 5 bases from V and 9 bases from J, the junction contained 7 bases not matched to a gene. The CDR3 loop spans 13 amino acids. The CDR3 nucleotides read TGTGCCAGCAGCCTCGAGGGGGCAAGGCCCCAGCATTTT. Translating it yields CASSLEGARPQHF. The full variable domain, rest sourced from reference TRBV7-2 and TRBJ1-5, is GAGVSQSPSNKVTEKGKDVELRCDPISGHTALYWYRQSLGQGLEFLIYFQGNSAPDKSGLPSDRFSAERTGGSVSTLTIQRTQQEDSAVYLCASSLEGARPQHFGDGTRLSIL.